This T cell receptor beta chain was sequenced for a study of T cell changes during pregnancy in multiple sclerosis. Measured with immunoSEQ multiplex PCR; TCRdb has only the in-frame clones, and not every one. This sample has tens of thousands of clones, with roughly 91% found just once. Sample: CD4+ T cells from peripheral blood mononuclear cells, taken in the second trimester of pregnancy. The source of this sequence is a female donor with multiple sclerosis, enrolled in a pregnancy study.

The CDR3: CASSDPGGGNEQFF. CDR3 in DNA: TGTGCCAGCAGTGACCCGGGGGGCGGCAATGAGCAGTTCTTC. The V call is TRBV6-4, the J call TRBJ2-1, with a weak D call TRBD2 (7 bases). CDR3 length: 14 residues. The V end lost 2 bases, the J end lost 6 bases, and 11 bases lay between the germline ends. Germline V gene lookup returns CDR1 MRHNA and CDR2 SNTAGT.